A selection of T cell receptor beta chains follows, all from one sample in a study of control samples from healthy donors and cancer patients. TCRdb's copy holds only in-frame clones and misses some; the assay was immunoSEQ multiplex PCR. The data show more than 80,000 clones, 80% to 95% seen once. The material sequenced was blood. These receptors came from a man aged 18 to 29 in good health. Each CDR3 is given without its conserved first and last residue. Fields, in order: CDR3 protein, V gene.

CDR3: ASSLGRNEQF
V: TRBV7-6

CDR3: ASSRDQRHAF
V: TRBV9

CDR3: ASSFTGGSGNTIY
V: TRBV7-2

CDR3: ASSRRAGRNEKLF
V: TRBV6-5

CDR3: ASSLEPHASTDTQY
V: TRBV5-8

CDR3: ASSPQGDGYSNQPQH
V: TRBV19

CDR3: ASSPPRRSQVYEQY
V: TRBV6-2/TRBV6-3

CDR3: ASSPLRGREGSNEQF
V: TRBV7-9

CDR3: ASSEGWDSSYEQY
V: TRBV10-2

CDR3: SGQGGETQY
V: TRBV20-1

CDR3: ASSLEKGQGQIEVTEAF
V: TRBV7-9

CDR3: ASSQGGWGNQPQH
V: TRBV3-1/TRBV3-2

CDR3: ASSLSVAGEETEAF
V: TRBV27

CDR3: ASSKTVGTEAF
V: TRBV7-9

CDR3: ASSKNTGVAGANVLT
V: TRBV7-9

CDR3: ASSLWTGGENQPQH
V: TRBV5-6

CDR3: ATSRVGGRGEYEQY
V: TRBV15

CDR3: ASSSTGSREQF
V: TRBV6-2/TRBV6-3

CDR3: AWSGPGVTPGELF
V: TRBV30

CDR3: ASSDPGQTYEQY
V: TRBV10-1

CDR3: ASSFGGQNSPLH
V: TRBV7-2

CDR3: ASSLSLERGVPYQPQH
V: TRBV5-1

CDR3: ASSPLPGQGRETQY
V: TRBV18

CDR3: ASSLAVPGTGELF
V: TRBV7-9